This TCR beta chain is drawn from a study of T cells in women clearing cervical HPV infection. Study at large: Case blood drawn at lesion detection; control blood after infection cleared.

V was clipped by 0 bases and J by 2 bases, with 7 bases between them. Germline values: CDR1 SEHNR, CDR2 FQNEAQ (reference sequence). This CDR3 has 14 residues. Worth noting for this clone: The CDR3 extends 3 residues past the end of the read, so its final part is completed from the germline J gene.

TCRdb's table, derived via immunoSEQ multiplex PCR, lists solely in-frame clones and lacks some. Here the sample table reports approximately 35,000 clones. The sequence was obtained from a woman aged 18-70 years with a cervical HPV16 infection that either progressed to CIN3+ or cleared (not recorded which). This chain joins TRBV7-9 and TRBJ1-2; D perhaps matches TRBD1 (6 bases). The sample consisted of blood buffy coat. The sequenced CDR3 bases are TGTGCCAGCAGCTTAGCGGGACAAAACTATGGC. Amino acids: CASSLAGQNYG. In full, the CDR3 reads CASSLAGQNYGYTF. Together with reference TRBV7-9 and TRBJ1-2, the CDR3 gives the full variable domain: DTGVSQNPRHKITKRGQNVTFRCDPISEHNRLYWYRQTLGQGPEFLTYFQNEAQLEKSRLLSDRFSAERPKGSFSTLEIQRTEQGDSAMYLCASSLAGQNYGYTFGSGTRLTVV.